Given below is one T cell receptor (beta chain) in context. The antigen is unknown. V lost 0 bases and J lost 5; bases outside the gene matches: 4. The CDR3 has 14 residues. Germline CDR1 and CDR2: SNHLY and FYNNEI. This sample is part of a study of cytomegalovirus exposure and HLA in healthy donors. Study-wide results and caveats: An analysis that was carried out later associated 16,951 TCR beta sequences with HLA alleles at 0.05 false discovery rate. The classifier reportedly diagnosed cytomegalovirus status with high sensitivity and specificity.

The PCR employed 60 Vbeta primers together with 13 Jbeta primers. Per the original methods: Tens of millions of unique TCR beta chains, about 12 million shared, were counted in a later analysis. Here immunoSEQ multiplex PCR was the method, and the copy in TCRdb shows in-frame clones only, minus some. D and trimming were read from the DNA, whereas the V and J calls and clone size are those reported in that table. Altogether some 130,000 clones are present, roughly 74% being singletons, with the ten largest covering 5.8%. The receptor was derived from a woman aged 45-59 years in good health and CMV-seropositive. Source material: PBMCs. The V call is TRBV2, the J call TRBJ2-7; 7 bases line up with TRBD2. The CDR3 nucleotides are TGTGCCAGCAGTGAAGCCGTAAGCGGGAACGAGCAGTACTTC. Amino acids: CASSEAVSGNEQYF. Using reference TRBV2 and TRBJ2-7 for the parts outside the CDR3, the full variable domain is EPEVTQTPSHQVTQMGQEVILRCVPISNHLYFYWYRQILGQKVEFLVSFYNNEISEKSEIFDDQFSVERPDGSNFTLKIRSTKLEDSAMYFCASSEAVSGNEQYFGPGTRLTVT.